This T cell receptor (beta chain) was observed in a study of lymphopenia after photon versus proton radiotherapy. This table comes from immunoSEQ multiplex PCR, and its TCRdb copy is limited to in-frame clones, with some not included. The table lists about 50,000 clones, 92% of them singletons. The clonotype was recovered from a middle-aged woman with cholangiocarcinoma. The specimen comprised peripheral blood, sampled from a patient treated with photon-based radiotherapy.

CDR3 in DNA: TGTGCCAGCAGCTTTTCGGCGGCGGTCTACAATGAGCAGTTCTTC. This gives the protein CASSFSAAVYNEQFF. The genes are TRBV7-3 and TRBJ2-1; no firm D call. CDR1 is SGHTA and CDR2 is FQGTGA in the germline V gene. Trimming removed 3 bases at V and 3 bases at J, with 12 bases between. The CDR3 runs 15 residues.